These T cell receptor beta chains were read from a single sample in a study of cytomegalovirus exposure and HLA in healthy donors. Assay used: immunoSEQ multiplex PCR; TCRdb lists only in-frame clones, some missing. The data hold roughly 190,000 clones, with 81% observed a single time. The material sequenced was PBMCs. The receptors come from a man in his forties in good health and CMV-seropositive. Each CDR3 is given with its conserved first and last residue. A D gene is named only where the DNA matches it firmly. Not every row has a clone size; where given, it reads once, few, many or a size class.

DNA,CDR3,D,size,J,V
TGTGCCAGCAGGTTAACGGACAGGATGAACACTGAAGCTTTCTTT,CASRLTDRMNTEAFF,TRBD1,.,TRBJ1-1,TRBV28
TGTGCCAGCAGTTACTCGATTCTAGGCCATGAGCAGTTCTTC,CASSYSILGHEQFF,.,.,TRBJ2-1,TRBV6-6
TGTGCCAGCAGTGAGTCTCCGGGACAGGGAATTGACGAGCAGTACTTC,CASSESPGQGIDEQYF,TRBD1,.,TRBJ2-7,TRBV25-1
TGTGCCAGCAGCTTAGATGAGCAAGAGACCCAGTACTTC,CASSLDEQETQYF,.,.,TRBJ2-5,TRBV7-9
.,CASTSEDRIIMNTEAFF,.,once,TRBJ1-1,TRBV2
TGCGCCAGCAGCCGCAACAGGGGATCTAGCACAGATACGCAGTATTTT,CASSRNRGSSTDTQYF,TRBD1,.,TRBJ2-3,TRBV10-1
TGTGCCAGCAGCCGTGGGGGGGCAGGTAATGAGCAGTTCTTC,CASSRGGAGNEQFF,.,.,TRBJ2-1,TRBV5-8
TGTGCCAGCAGTGAAGGGTCTAGCGGGGCCACAGATACGCAGTATTTT,CASSEGSSGATDTQYF,TRBD2,.,TRBJ2-3,TRBV6-1
TGTGCCAGCTCAGAGAGACAGGGCCCCTCTGGAAACACCATATATTTT,CASSERQGPSGNTIYF,TRBD1,.,TRBJ1-3,TRBV18
TGTGCCAGCAGAGGCACCGGGACAGGGACTGAAGCTTTCTTT,CASRGTGTGTEAFF,TRBD1,once,TRBJ1-1,TRBV10-3
TGTGCCAGCAGTTTGCAGGGGGCGGCCGGGGAGCTGTTTTTT,CASSLQGAAGELFF,TRBD1,.,TRBJ2-2,TRBV28
TGTGCCGCACAGGGGTTCGGGGAGCTGTTTTTT,CAAQGFGELFF,TRBD1,.,TRBJ2-2,TRBV19
TGTGCCAGCAGCGCCCTAGCGGGGTACTACAATGAGCAGTTCTTC,CASSALAGYYNEQFF,TRBD2,few,TRBJ2-1,TRBV7-9
TGTGCCAGTAGTATTAAGAAGACAGCCTATGGCTACACCTTC,CASSIKKTAYGYTF,.,few,TRBJ1-2,TRBV19
TGTGCCAGCAGCTTAACAGCGGGGAATTTCAATGAGCAGTTCTTC,CASSLTAGNFNEQFF,TRBD2,.,TRBJ2-1,TRBV7-3
TGTGCCAGCAGCCAACCACTAGCGGGAGAGGAGACCCAGTACTTC,CASSQPLAGEETQYF,TRBD2,.,TRBJ2-5,TRBV7-2
TGTGCCTGGAGTGGTGGTCAGAACACAGATACGCAGTATTTT,CAWSGGQNTDTQYF,.,.,TRBJ2-3,TRBV30
TGTGCCAGCAGCTTAGGTGGGGCCCGGGAGACCCAGTACTTC,CASSLGGARETQYF,.,.,TRBJ2-5,TRBV7-9
TGTGCCAGCAGCTTGACAGGGGACAATGGCTACACCTTC,CASSLTGDNGYTF,TRBD1,few,TRBJ1-2,TRBV5-6
TGTGCCAGCTCACCAAGAGCAGGGGCGGTCGGAAAACTGTTTTTT,CASSPRAGAVGKLFF,.,.,TRBJ1-4,TRBV18
TGTGCCAGCAGCAGAGAACCGCAGGGGAGGGGGTACTTC,CASSREPQGRGYF,.,.,TRBJ2-7,TRBV6-5
TGTGCCAGCAGTTTATCATCTGTCAATGAGCAGTTCTTC,CASSLSSVNEQFF,.,.,TRBJ2-1,TRBV27
TGTGCCAGCAGGACGGGACTAGCGGGGATTGAGACCCAGTACTTC,CASRTGLAGIETQYF,TRBD2,once,TRBJ2-5,TRBV5-4
TGTGCCAGCAGGATTGCCGATCGGAGAAACAATGAGCAGTTCTTC,CASRIADRRNNEQFF,.,once,TRBJ2-1,TRBV6-1
TGTGCCAGTAGTACGACAGGGTTGGAGACCCAGTACTTC,CASSTTGLETQYF,TRBD1,.,TRBJ2-5,TRBV19
TGTGCCAGCAGCCCAGGGCCTAGCGGGAGGACAGATACGCAGTATTTT,CASSPGPSGRTDTQYF,TRBD2,.,TRBJ2-3,TRBV9
TGTGCCAGCAGCTTAGGCCGACAGGGGAGCTACACCTTC,CASSLGRQGSYTF,TRBD1,.,TRBJ1-2,TRBV11-2
TGTGCCAGCAGCTCATTAGCGGGGGGGGGCAAAAACATTCAGTACTTC,CASSSLAGGGKNIQYF,TRBD2,once,TRBJ2-4,TRBV7-4
TGCGCCAGCAGTCCCGGGACAGGCTCCTATGGCTACACCTTC,CASSPGTGSYGYTF,TRBD1,.,TRBJ1-2,TRBV10-1
TGTGCCAGTAGTATTGAGTCAGATACGCAGTATTTT,CASSIESDTQYF,.,.,TRBJ2-3,TRBV19
TGTGCCAGCAGCTTAGACCCTAGGGAGCAGTACTTC,CASSLDPREQYF,.,.,TRBJ2-7,TRBV7-9
TGTGCCAGCAGCTTAGGGCAGGGGGCTTACAATGAGCAGTTCTTC,CASSLGQGAYNEQFF,TRBD1,.,TRBJ2-1,TRBV7-9